This T cell receptor (beta chain) is drawn from a study of monozygotic twins with cystic fibrosis. In germline, CDR1 is MNHEY, CDR2 SMNVEV (reference sequence). Trimming shortened V by 6 bases and J by 6 bases, and 14 bases separated the two germline ends. The CDR3 loop spans 14 amino acids. A single count supports this clone. The antigen is undetermined. TCRdb's copy holds only in-frame clones and misses some; the assay was immunoSEQ multiplex PCR. The sample consists of over 15,000 clones, about 96% of them appearing once. Points from the study as a whole: Median Simpson clonality of approximately 0.009 suggested naive T cells predominated. Monozygotic CF twins shared more identical nucleotide clonotypes than unrelated patients.

Input material: blood. This receptor was taken from a girl aged 2 to 9 with cystic fibrosis. This chain joins TRBV27 and TRBJ2-2; D is undetermined. Here the CDR3 DNA reads TGTGCCAGCAGCCCCTCGGGCTGGGCCGGGGAGCTGTTTTTT. Protein: CASSPSGWAGELFF.